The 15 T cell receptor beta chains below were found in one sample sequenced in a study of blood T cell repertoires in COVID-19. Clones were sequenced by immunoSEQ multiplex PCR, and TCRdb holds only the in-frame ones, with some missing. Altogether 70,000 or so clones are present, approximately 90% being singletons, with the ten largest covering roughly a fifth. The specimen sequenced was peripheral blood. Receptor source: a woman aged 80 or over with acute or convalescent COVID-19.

CDR3 in amino acids: CASRDRDYNFQETQYF. The DNA for the CDR3 is TGTGCCAGCAGGGACCGGGACTACAATTTCCAAGAGACCCAGTACTTC. The chain recombines TRBV6-6 with TRBJ2-5; 7 bases agree with TRBD2. This CDR3 has 16 amino acids. Germline values: CDR1 MNHNY, CDR2 SVGAGI (reference sequence). Trimming took 6 bases from V and 1 from J; bases not matched to a gene: 11.

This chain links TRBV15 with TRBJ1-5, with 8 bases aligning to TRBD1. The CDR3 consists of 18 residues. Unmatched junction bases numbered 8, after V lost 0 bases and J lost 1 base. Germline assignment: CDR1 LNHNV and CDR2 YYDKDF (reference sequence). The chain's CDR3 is CATSRDTGGIGSNQPQHF. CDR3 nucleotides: TGTGCCACCAGCAGAGACACAGGGGGGATCGGGAGCAATCAGCCCCAGCATTTT.

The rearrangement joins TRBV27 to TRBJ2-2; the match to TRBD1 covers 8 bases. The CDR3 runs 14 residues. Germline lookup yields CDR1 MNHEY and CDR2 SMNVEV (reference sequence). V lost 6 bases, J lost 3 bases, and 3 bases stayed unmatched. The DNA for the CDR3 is TGTGCCAGCAGGGACAGGGTGGACACCGGGGAGCTGTTTTTT. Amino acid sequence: CASRDRVDTGELFF.

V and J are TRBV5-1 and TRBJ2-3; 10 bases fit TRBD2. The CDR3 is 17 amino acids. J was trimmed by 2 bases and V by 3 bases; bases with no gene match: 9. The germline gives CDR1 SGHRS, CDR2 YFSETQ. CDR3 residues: CASSSLTGLAITDTQYF. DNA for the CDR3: TGCGCCAGCAGCTCCCTGACGGGACTAGCGATCACAGATACGCAGTATTTT.

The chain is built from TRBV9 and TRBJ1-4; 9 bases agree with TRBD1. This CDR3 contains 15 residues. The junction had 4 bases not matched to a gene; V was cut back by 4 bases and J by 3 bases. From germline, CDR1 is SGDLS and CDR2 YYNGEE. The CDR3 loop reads CASSFGTGPNEKLFF. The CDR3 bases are TGTGCCAGCAGCTTTGGGACAGGGCCTAATGAAAAACTGTTTTTT.

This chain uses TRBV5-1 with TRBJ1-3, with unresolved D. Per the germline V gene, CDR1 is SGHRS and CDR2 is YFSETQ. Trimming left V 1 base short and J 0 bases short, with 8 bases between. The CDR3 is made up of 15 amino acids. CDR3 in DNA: TGCGCCAGCAGCTTGCGACCGGGCTCTGGAAACACCATATATTTT. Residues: CASSLRPGSGNTIYF.

CDR3 nucleotide sequence: TGTGCCAGCAGTTTATTGAGGGGCTACACCTTC. This codes for CASSLLRGYTF. The chain combines TRBV28 with TRBJ1-2, with D uncertain. V lost 1 base, J lost 8 bases, and 5 bases lay in between. The CDR3 has 11 amino acids. The germline V gene encodes CDR1 MDHEN and CDR2 SYDVKM.

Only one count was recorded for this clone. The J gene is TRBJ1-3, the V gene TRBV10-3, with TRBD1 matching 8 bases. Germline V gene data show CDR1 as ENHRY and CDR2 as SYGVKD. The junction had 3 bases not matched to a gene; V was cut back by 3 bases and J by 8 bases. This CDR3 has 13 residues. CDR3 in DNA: TGTGCCATCAGTGATTACAGGGGGGACACCATATATTTT. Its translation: CAISDYRGDTIYF.

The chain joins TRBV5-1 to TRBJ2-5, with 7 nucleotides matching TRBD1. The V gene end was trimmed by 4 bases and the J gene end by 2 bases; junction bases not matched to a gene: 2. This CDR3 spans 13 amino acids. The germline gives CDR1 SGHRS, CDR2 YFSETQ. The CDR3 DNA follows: TGCGCCAGCAGCCAGGGACAGCAAGAGACCCAGTACTTC. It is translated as CASSQGQQETQYF. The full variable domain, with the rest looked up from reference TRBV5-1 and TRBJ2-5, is KAGVTQTPRYLIKTRGQQVTLSCSPISGHRSVSWYQQTPGQGLQFLFEYFSETQRNKGNFPGRFSGRQFSNSRSEMNVSTLELGDSALYLCASSQGQQETQYFGPGTRLLVL.

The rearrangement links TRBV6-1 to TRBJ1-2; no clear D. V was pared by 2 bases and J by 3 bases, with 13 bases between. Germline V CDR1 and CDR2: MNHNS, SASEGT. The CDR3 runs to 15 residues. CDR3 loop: CASSERRAYYYGYTF. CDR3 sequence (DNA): TGTGCCAGCAGTGAACGGAGAGCCTACTACTATGGCTACACCTTC.

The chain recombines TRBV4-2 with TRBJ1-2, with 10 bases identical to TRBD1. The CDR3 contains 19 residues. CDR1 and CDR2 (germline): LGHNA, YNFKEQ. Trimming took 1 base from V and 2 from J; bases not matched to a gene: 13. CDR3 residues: CASSQVGAPPGQGNYGYTF. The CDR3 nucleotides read TGTGCCAGCAGCCAAGTAGGCGCCCCCCCGGGACAGGGGAACTATGGCTACACCTTC.

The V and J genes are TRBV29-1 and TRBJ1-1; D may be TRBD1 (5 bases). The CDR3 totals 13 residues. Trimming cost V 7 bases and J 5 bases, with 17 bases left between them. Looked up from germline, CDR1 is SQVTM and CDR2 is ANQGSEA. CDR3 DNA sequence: TGCAGCGCCCGGGACTCCGGAGGGACTGAAGCTTTCTTT. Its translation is CSARDSGGTEAFF.

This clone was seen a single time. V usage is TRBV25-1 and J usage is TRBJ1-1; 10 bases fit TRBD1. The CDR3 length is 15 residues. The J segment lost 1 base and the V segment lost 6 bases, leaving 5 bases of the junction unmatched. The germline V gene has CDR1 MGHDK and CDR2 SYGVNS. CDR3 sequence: CASSRRTGGNTEAFF. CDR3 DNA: TGTGCCAGCAGCAGGAGGACAGGGGGGAACACTGAAGCTTTCTTT.

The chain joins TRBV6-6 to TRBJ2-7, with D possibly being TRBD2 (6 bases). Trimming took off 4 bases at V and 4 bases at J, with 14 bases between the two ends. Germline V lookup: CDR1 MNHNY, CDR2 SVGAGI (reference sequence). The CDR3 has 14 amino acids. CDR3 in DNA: TGTGCCAGCAGTTCGAGTGCGGGGCGGTACGAGCAGTACTTC. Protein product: CASSSSAGRYEQYF.

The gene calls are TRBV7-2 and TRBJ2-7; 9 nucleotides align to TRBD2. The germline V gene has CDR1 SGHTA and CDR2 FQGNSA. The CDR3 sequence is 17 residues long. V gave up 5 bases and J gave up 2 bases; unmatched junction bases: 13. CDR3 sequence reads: CASSLAGGLALPYEQYF. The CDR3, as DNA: TGTGCCAGCAGCCTCGCCGGGGGACTAGCCCTTCCCTACGAGCAGTACTTC.